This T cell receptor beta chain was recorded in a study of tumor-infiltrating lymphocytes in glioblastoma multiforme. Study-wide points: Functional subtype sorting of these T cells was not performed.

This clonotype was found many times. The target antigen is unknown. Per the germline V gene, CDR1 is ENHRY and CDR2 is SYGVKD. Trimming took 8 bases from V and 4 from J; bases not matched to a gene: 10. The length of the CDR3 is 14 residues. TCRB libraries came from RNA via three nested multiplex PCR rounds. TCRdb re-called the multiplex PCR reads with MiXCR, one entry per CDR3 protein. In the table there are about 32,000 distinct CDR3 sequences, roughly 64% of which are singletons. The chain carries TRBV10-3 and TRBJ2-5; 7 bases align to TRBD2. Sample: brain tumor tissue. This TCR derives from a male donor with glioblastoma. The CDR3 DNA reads TGTGCCATCGGGGAGGGGTCCTTGCTAGAGACCCAGTACTTC. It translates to CAIGEGSLLETQYF.